The TCR beta chain under discussion was sequenced for a study of human T cells and chemical hapten exposure (dated by TCRdb to about 2021). About the study as a whole: For sensitization, 2% DPC in acetone was applied to a roughly 2 cm by roughly 2 cm area of upper inner arm skin. Patients additionally received weekly therapeutic DPC doses to the scalp throughout the roughly 25-week study period. Patch testing was done on the upper back using Finn chambers containing 0.01% DPC, and results were scored after 6 days according to International Contact Dermatitis Research Group standards. The mostly female patient cohort included alopecia areata with under or over 50% scalp involvement, alopecia totalis and alopecia universalis. The libraries were sequenced as a pool, and the TCR yield per sample differed mostly because of small variations in library volumes within the pool. In alopecia patients, the study followed how the peripheral blood TCR repertoire changed in vivo over primary and secondary sensitization to diphenylcyclopropenone (DPC), a hapten. Blood samples were taken from patients before sensitization (week 0) and at 2, 6 and about 24 weeks after DPC sensitization. Under 30 alopecia patients gave blood for TCR sequencing at one to four time points (pre-sensitization, 2, 6 and 24 weeks). For every blood RNA sample, sequencing covered both the TCR alpha and TCR beta chains.

V gives up 1 base and J gives up 4 bases, and the segment between their germline ends measures 5 bases. From its cysteine to its phenylalanine, the CDR3 spans 13 amino acids. CDR3 DNA only is kept here, 39 bases in frame from base 1. As encoded in the germline V gene (reference sequence), CDR1 is MNHNY while CDR2 is SVGAGI. The table lists this clonotype with many counts. Its specific antigen is unknown. No much larger clonotype is one base removed from it; base qualities were not supplied. To prepare the library, RACE was applied. Reads for this sample came from a NextSeq 500. During library preparation, unique molecular identifiers were attached to individual cDNA molecules so that TCRs could be counted quantitatively and reproducibly. Per the original workflow: Samples had a median of roughly 87,000 TCRs, with a range from 23,224 to 690,600. The Decombinator software suite was used to annotate V, J and CDR3 in the TCR reads. For the PS versus PT1 abundance plots, all samples were subsampled to the same number of TCRs (28,000). TCRs were defined as expanded if absent before sensitization and observed at least eight times at the 2-week time point. TCRdb applied fastp at Q25 and MiXCR to the public reads, then kept only in-frame beta chains. Rows merge per CDR3 protein into single entries with the most common DNA and genes. None of the V and J calls come from the authors' own analysis; TCRdb made them. This sample gives roughly 38,000 distinct CDR3 sequences in total; approximately 3.6% of them show up just once. Together, the top ten hold over 25% of the sample.

General conclusions and limits of the study: The number of PT1 expanded TCRs positively correlated with patch test score, significant at thresholds 8, 16 and 32 but not 4. Because every patient had alopecia, a presumed autoimmune disease, the patients' immune response might differ from that of healthy individuals. Compared with pre-sensitization or healthy control sets, expanded TCRs formed significantly more large CDR3 similarity clusters, which is consistent with antigen-driven responses. Repeated subsampling changed both the strength of the expansion versus patch-test correlation and the threshold at which that correlation became significant. DPC sensitization did not change how many TCRs were above 1 in 1000 frequency, and no evidence was found of alterations in global repertoire structure.

The time point label on this specimen signifies: patch test 1, 2 weeks after DPC sensitization. The treatment or condition tag for this specimen amounts to: therapeutic diphenylcyclopropenone sensitization with weekly scalp DPC. Total RNA was extracted from unfractionated whole blood that had been collected in Tempus Blood RNA tubes. At each patch-test visit, blood was drawn before the patch test was applied. Patients were considered eligible if aged 18 to 70, diagnosed with alopecia and deemed suitable for DPC therapy, and patients were excluded if pregnant. This receptor was obtained from a man aged 45 to 65 with alopecia areata. Some clones in this sample may be carry-over from other donors' samples. The sequencing used whole blood, collected in connection with sensitization to the hapten diphenylcyclopropenone (DPC). The rearrangement combines TRBV6-6 with TRBJ1-5; too little of a D gene remains to name it. The bases are TGTGCCAGCAGTTACTTTAGGAATCAGCCCCAGCATTTT. Its protein reads: CASSYFRNQPQHF.